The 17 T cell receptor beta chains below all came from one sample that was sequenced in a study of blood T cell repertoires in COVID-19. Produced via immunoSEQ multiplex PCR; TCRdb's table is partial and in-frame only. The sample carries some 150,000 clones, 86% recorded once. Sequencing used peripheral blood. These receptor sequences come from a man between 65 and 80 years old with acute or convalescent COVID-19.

The CDR3 region is CASRPGGRYEQYF. As DNA, the CDR3 is TGTGCCAGCCGGCCTGGGGGCCGCTACGAGCAGTACTTC. This chain connects TRBV28 to TRBJ2-7; a possible D gene is TRBD1 (6 bases). This CDR3 comprises 13 residues. CDR1 and CDR2 from the germline V gene are MDHEN and SYDVKM. Trimming cost V 8 bases and J 3 bases, with 14 bases left between them. Filled out from reference TRBV28 and TRBJ2-7, the complete variable domain reads DVKVTQSSRYLVKRTGEKVFLECVQDMDHENMFWYRQDPGLGLRLIYFSYDVKMKEKGDIPEGYSVSREKKERFSLILESASTNQTSMYLCASRPGGRYEQYFGPGTRLTVT.

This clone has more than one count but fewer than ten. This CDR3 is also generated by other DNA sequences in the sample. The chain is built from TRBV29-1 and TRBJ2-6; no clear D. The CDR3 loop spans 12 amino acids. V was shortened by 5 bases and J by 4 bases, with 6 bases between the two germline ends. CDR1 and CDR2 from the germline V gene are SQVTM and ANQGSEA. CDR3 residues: CSVTTGANVLTF. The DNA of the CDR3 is TGCAGCGTTACGACAGGGGCCAACGTCCTGACTTTC.

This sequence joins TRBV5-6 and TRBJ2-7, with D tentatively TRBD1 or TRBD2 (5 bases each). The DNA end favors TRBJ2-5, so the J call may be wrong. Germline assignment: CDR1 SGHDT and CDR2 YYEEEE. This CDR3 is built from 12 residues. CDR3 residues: CASSPTGGTQYF. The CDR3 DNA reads TGTGCCAGCAGCCCGACTGGGGGGACCCAGTACTTC.

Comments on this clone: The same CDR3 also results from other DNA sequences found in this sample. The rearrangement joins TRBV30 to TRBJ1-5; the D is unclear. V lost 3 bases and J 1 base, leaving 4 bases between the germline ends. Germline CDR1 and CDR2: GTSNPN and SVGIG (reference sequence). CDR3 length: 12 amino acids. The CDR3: CAWSGSNQPQHF. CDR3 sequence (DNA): TGTGCCTGGAGCGGGAGCAATCAGCCCCAGCATTTT.

The CDR3 here is CASSGQFRDTQYF. DNA of the CDR3: TGCGCCAGCAGTGGACAGTTCCGTGATACGCAGTATTTT. This chain joins TRBV10-1 and TRBJ2-3, with D maybe TRBD1 (5 bases). CDR1 WNHNN and CDR2 SYGVQD come from the germline V gene (reference sequence). This CDR3 region has 13 residues. Trimming took off 4 bases at V and 6 bases at J, with 11 bases between the two ends.

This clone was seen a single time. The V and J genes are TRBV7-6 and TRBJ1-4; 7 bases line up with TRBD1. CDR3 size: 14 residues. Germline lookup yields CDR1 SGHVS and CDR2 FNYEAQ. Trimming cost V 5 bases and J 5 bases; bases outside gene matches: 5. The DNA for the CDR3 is TGTGCCAGCAGCAGACCGGGACAGAATGAAAAACTGTTTTTT. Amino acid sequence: CASSRPGQNEKLFF.

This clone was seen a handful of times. CDR3 bases: TGTGCCAGCAGTTTCAGGGATAGCACAGATACGCAGTATTTT. Its protein product is CASSFRDSTDTQYF. The V call is TRBV27, the J call TRBJ2-3, with D possibly matching TRBD1 (5 bases). Germline CDR1 and CDR2: MNHEY and SMNVEV (reference sequence). This CDR3 contains 14 residues. Trimming took 3 bases from V and 0 from J, leaving 7 bases between them.

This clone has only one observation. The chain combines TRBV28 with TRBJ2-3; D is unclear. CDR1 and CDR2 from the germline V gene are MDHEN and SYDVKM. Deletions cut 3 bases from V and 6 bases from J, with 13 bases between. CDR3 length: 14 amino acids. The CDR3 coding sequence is TGTGCCAGCAGTTTCCCCTCAGGTGTGGATACGCAGTATTTT. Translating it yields CASSFPSGVDTQYF.

The CDR3 protein is CASSRGHLDYEQYF. In DNA, the CDR3 is TGTGCCAGCTCACGCGGACATCTTGACTACGAGCAGTACTTC. The rearrangement joins TRBV18 to TRBJ2-7, with D perhaps TRBD1 (5 bases). This CDR3 has 14 residues. Germline V gene sequence: CDR1 KGHSH, CDR2 LQKENI. Trimming took 4 bases from V and 3 from J, leaving 13 bases between them.

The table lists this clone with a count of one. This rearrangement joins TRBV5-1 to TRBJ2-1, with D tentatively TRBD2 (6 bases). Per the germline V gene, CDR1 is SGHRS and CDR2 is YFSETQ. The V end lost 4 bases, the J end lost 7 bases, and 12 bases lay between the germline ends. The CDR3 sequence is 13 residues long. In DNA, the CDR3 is TGCGCCAGCAGCGAGTTGGGGAGGAATGAGCAGTTCTTC. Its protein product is CASSELGRNEQFF.

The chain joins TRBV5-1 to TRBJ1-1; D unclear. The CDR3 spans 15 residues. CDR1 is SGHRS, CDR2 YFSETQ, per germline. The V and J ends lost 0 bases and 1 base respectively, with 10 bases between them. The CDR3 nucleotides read TGCGCCAGCAGCTTGGGAGGGATGGAGAACACTGAAGCTTTCTTT. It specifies CASSLGGMENTEAFF.

CDR3 sequence reads: CASSLDPSTEKLFF. CDR3 in DNA: TGTGCCAGCAGCTTAGATCCGAGTACTGAAAAACTGTTTTTT. V and J are TRBV11-2 and TRBJ1-4; D not resolved. The ends were cut back, 0 bases at V and 7 bases at J, with 9 bases in the middle. The CDR3 runs to 14 residues. Germline values: CDR1 SGHAT, CDR2 FQNNGV.

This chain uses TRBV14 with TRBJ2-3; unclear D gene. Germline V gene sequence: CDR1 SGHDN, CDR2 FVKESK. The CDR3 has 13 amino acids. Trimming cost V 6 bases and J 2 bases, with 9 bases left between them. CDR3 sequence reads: CASRSRNTDTQYF. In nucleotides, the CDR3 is TGTGCCAGCAGAAGTAGAAACACAGATACGCAGTATTTT. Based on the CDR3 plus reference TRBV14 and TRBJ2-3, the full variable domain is EAGVTQFPSHSVIEKGQTVTLRCDPISGHDNLYWYRRVMGKEIKFLLHFVKESKQDESGMPNNRFLAERTGGTYSTLKVQPAELEDSGVYFCASRSRNTDTQYFGPGTRLTVL.

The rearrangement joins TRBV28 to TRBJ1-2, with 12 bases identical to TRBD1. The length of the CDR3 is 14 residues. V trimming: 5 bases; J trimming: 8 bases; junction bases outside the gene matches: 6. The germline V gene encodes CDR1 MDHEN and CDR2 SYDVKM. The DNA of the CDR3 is TGTGCCAGCAGTCCTGGGGACAGGGGGCAAGGCTACACCTTC. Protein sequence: CASSPGDRGQGYTF.

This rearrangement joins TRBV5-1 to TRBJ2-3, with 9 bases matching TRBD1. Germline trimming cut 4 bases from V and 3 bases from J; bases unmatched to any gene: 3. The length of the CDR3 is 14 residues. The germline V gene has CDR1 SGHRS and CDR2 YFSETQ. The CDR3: CASSGDRGTDTQYF. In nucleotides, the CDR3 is TGCGCCAGCAGCGGAGACAGGGGGACAGATACGCAGTATTTT.

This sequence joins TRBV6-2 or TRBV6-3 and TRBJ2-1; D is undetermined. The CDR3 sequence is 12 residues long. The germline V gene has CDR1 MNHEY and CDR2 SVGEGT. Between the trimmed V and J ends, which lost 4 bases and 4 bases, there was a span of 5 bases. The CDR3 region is CASSSFYNEQFF. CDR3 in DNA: TGTGCCAGCAGTTCCTTTTACAATGAGCAGTTCTTC.

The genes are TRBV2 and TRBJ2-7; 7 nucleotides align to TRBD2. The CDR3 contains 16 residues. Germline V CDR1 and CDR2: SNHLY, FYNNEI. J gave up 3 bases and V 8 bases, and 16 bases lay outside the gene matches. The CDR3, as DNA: TGTGCCAGCGCCCCCCTCGGCAGCGGGGAAGACTACGAGCAGTACTTC. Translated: CASAPLGSGEDYEQYF.